The 4 T cell receptor beta chains in this list originate from one sample, sequenced in a study of early T cells in non-severe SARS-CoV-2 infection. Using its own MiXCR run on the 5' RACE reads, TCRdb lists one record per CDR3 protein. The sample gives about 33,000 distinct CDR3 sequences, around 6% of which show up once; 13% is in the top ten. Sequenced: whole blood. The receptors derive from an adult who was a healthcare worker with PCR-confirmed SARS-CoV-2 infection or an uninfected control (not recorded which).

This clonotype is classed as large. The chain employs TRBV6-5 and TRBJ1-1; 7 nucleotides line up with TRBD1. The CDR3 runs to 14 residues. Unmatched junction bases numbered 4, after V lost 6 bases and J lost 0 bases. Germline V gene sequence: CDR1 MNHEY, CDR2 SVGAGI. CDR3 loop: CASSTGTVNTEAFF. The CDR3 DNA reads as TGTGCCAGCAGCACCGGGACAGTGAACACTGAAGCTTTCTTT.

The sample holds many counts of this clonotype. J is TRBJ2-7 and V is TRBV6-1; either TRBD1 or TRBD2 may supply D (5 bases each). The CDR3 sequence is 15 residues long. Germline V gene lookup returns CDR1 MNHNS and CDR2 SASEGT. V was cut by 6 bases and J by 5 bases, with 20 bases left in between. The CDR3 DNA reads TGTGCCAGCAGCCGGTGGGACCCCTCGGAGGACGAGCAGTACTTC. This sequence encodes CASSRWDPSEDEQYF.

This clonotype was found many times. CDR3 DNA sequence: TGTGCCAGCAGCACCGGACTAGCGGGTTTGGATACGCAGTATTTT. This translates into CASSTGLAGLDTQYF. This chain uses TRBV7-2 with TRBJ2-3, with TRBD2 matching over 11 bases. Germline values: CDR1 SGHTA, CDR2 FQGNSA. Unmatched junction bases numbered 7, after V lost 5 bases and J lost 6 bases. The CDR3 covers 15 residues. Complete variable domain (other parts from reference TRBV7-2 and TRBJ2-3): GAGVSQSPSNKVTEKGKDVELRCDPISGHTALYWYRQSLGQGLEFLIYFQGNSAPDKSGLPSDRFSAERTGGSVSTLTIQRTQQEDSAVYLCASSTGLAGLDTQYFGPGTRLTVL.

This clonotype was found many times. As DNA, the CDR3 is TGCGCCAGCAGCTTGGAGTGGAGCGATTCACCCCTCCACTTT. Translated, it gives CASSLEWSDSPLHF. The J gene is TRBJ1-6, the V gene TRBV5-1, with no clear D. The V gene lost 0 bases and the J gene lost 8 bases, with 9 bases spanning the gap. In germline, CDR1 is SGHRS, CDR2 YFSETQ. This CDR3 comprises 14 residues.